These 16 T cell receptor beta chains were sequenced from one sample in a study of identical twins. TCRdb fed the 5' RACE reads into MiXCR, producing one record per CDR3 protein. The table includes around 680,000 distinct CDR3 sequences, over 8.5% detected once. The data also belong to a second study, concerning yellow fever vaccine responses in identical twins.

Sequences were obtained from PBMCs. Receptors originate from a woman aged 18-29 years in good health.

The chain links TRBV11-1 to TRBJ2-1; perhaps D is TRBD1 or TRBD2 (5 bases each). CDR1 is SGHAT and CDR2 is FQDESV in the germline V gene (reference sequence). Trimming took off 2 bases at V and 1 base at J, with 18 bases between the two ends. The CDR3 covers 18 residues. This CDR3 reads CASSLWGGGGASYNEQFF. CDR3 DNA sequence: TGTGCCAGCAGCTTATGGGGCGGAGGAGGCGCATCCTACAATGAGCAGTTCTTC.

This clonotype was found many times. The V call is TRBV24-1, the J call TRBJ2-7; no clear D gene. The germline V gene encodes CDR1 KGHDR and CDR2 SFDVKD. The CDR3 loop spans 13 amino acids. V was clipped by 3 bases and J by 0 bases, with 5 bases between them. CDR3 region: CATSDGSSYEQYF. The CDR3 DNA is TGTGCCACCAGTGATGGAAGCTCCTACGAGCAGTACTTC.

This clonotype was recorded at least ten times. The chain carries TRBV7-6 and TRBJ2-7; D gene uncertain. Per the germline V gene, CDR1 is SGHVS and CDR2 is FNYEAQ. Between the trimmed V and J ends, which lost 8 bases and 6 bases, there was a span of 17 bases. The CDR3 contains 13 residues. Here the CDR3 DNA reads TGTGCCAGCTCCCCCGTTGAGGTTGGCGAGCAGTACTTC. This gives the protein CASSPVEVGEQYF.

The V call is TRBV20-1, the J call TRBJ2-2, with 8 bases that match TRBD2. Trimming cost V 3 bases and J 1 base; bases outside gene matches: 4. Per germline, CDR1 DFQATT and CDR2 SNEGSKA (reference sequence). The CDR3 has 15 residues. In nucleotides, the CDR3 is TGCAGTGCTAGCCTCCTAGCGGGGAACACCGGGGAGCTGTTTTTT. It is translated as CSASLLAGNTGELFF.

There are a few counts of this clonotype. The rearrangement joins TRBV2 to TRBJ2-3, with D maybe TRBD2 (5 bases). With 5 bases removed from V and 5 bases from J, the gap between germline ends came to 14 bases. Per germline, CDR1 SNHLY and CDR2 FYNNEI. The CDR3 runs to 14 residues. CDR3 in DNA: TGTGCCAGCAGTCCCCGGGGATTCGGAGATACGCAGTATTTT. Its protein is CASSPRGFGDTQYF.

The chain recombines TRBV20-1 with TRBJ1-6, with D unresolved. V dropped 2 bases and J dropped 7 bases, with 12 bases sitting between them. Germline assignment: CDR1 DFQATT and CDR2 SNEGSKA (reference sequence). The CDR3 contains 14 residues. CDR3 protein: CSARQNQGNSPLHF. The CDR3 nucleotides are TGCAGTGCTAGACAGAACCAAGGAAATTCACCCCTCCACTTT.

V gene TRBV9 combines with J gene TRBJ1-1; D uncertain. V dropped 0 bases and J dropped 0 bases, with 3 bases sitting between them. This CDR3 comprises 13 residues. Germline values: CDR1 SGDLS, CDR2 YYNGEE. CDR3 residues: CASSVDVNTEAFF. The CDR3 DNA sequence: TGTGCCAGCAGCGTAGACGTGAACACTGAAGCTTTCTTT.

This clonotype was seen at least ten times. The J gene is TRBJ2-5, the V gene TRBV3-1; possibly TRBD2 for D (7 bases). Trimming removed 7 bases from V and 3 bases from J, with 15 bases in between. This CDR3 has 14 residues. Looked up from germline, CDR1 is LGHDT and CDR2 is YNNKEL (reference sequence). The chain's CDR3 is CASNEGGGEETQYF. In DNA, the CDR3 is TGTGCCAGCAATGAGGGGGGGGGCGAAGAGACCCAGTACTTC.

The chain links TRBV6-4 to TRBJ1-5; tentative D call: TRBD1 (5 bases). V lost 3 bases to trimming and J lost 6 bases, with 12 bases between them. This CDR3 is built from 14 residues. Per the germline V gene, CDR1 is MRHNA and CDR2 is SNTAGT. The CDR3 DNA is TGTGCCAGCAGTGAAACAAGGGGCACTCAGCCCCAGCATTTT. It translates to CASSETRGTQPQHF.

This clonotype was seen repeatedly, ten times or more. V usage is TRBV5-1 and J usage is TRBJ1-1; D gene ambiguous. CDR3 size: 15 residues. Trimming cost V 0 bases and J 1 base, with 10 bases left between them. Germline V gives CDR1 SGHRS, CDR2 YFSETQ. The DNA for the CDR3 is TGCGCCAGCAGCTTGGATGGGCGACCGAACACTGAAGCTTTCTTT. Translating it yields CASSLDGRPNTEAFF. Full variable domain (remainder filled in from reference TRBV5-1 and TRBJ1-1): KAGVTQTPRYLIKTRGQQVTLSCSPISGHRSVSWYQQTPGQGLQFLFEYFSETQRNKGNFPGRFSGRQFSNSRSEMNVSTLELGDSALYLCASSLDGRPNTEAFFGQGTRLTVV.

This clonotype was seen more than once but under ten times. The gene calls are TRBV21-1 and TRBJ2-7; the D segment call TRBD2 is taken from the table without a DNA check. TRBV21-1 is a listed pseudogene. This CDR3 spans 19 amino acids. The CDR3 is CASSNVYADGGAPSYEQYF. DNA of the CDR3: TGTGCCAGCAGCAATGTATACGCGGATGGCGGGGCCCCTTCCTACGAGCAGTACTTC.

CDR3 coding DNA: TGTGCCAGCAGTCACATGCGGGGGGCCGACTATGGCTACACCTTC. Amino acids: CASSHMRGADYGYTF. J is TRBJ1-2 and V is TRBV11-2; possible D gene TRBD1, 6 bases. Germline V gene data show CDR1 as SGHAT and CDR2 as FQNNGV. The V and J ends lost 6 bases and 3 bases respectively, with 17 bases between them. This CDR3 is built from 15 residues.

This clonotype was seen a handful of times. The chain recombines TRBV20-1 with TRBJ1-2; 9 nucleotides match TRBD1. Germline V gene sequence: CDR1 DFQATT, CDR2 SNEGSKA (reference sequence). V lost 5 bases to trimming and J lost 5 bases; unmatched junction nucleotides: 6. The CDR3 has 13 residues. Here the CDR3 reads CSARSGTGYGYTF. In DNA, the CDR3 is TGCAGTGCTCGCTCCGGGACAGGGTATGGCTACACCTTC.

In this sample, this clonotype turned up a few times. The chain joins TRBV21-1 to TRBJ2-7; the listed D gene, TRBD1, was not tested against the DNA. TRBV21-1 is a recognized pseudogene. The CDR3 consists of 16 residues. CDR3 nucleotides: TGTGCCAGCAGCAAAAAACCCGGGACACGACCCTACGAGCAGTACTTC. As protein: CASSKKPGTRPYEQYF.

In this sample, this clonotype turned up many times. An end of the junction differs from the germline gene, which may be a read error. The V and J genes are TRBV11-2 and TRBJ2-2; weak D call: TRBD1 (6 bases). Germline values: CDR1 SGHAT, CDR2 FQNNGV. The CDR3 totals 14 residues. CDR3 region: CASSLVQGAGELFF. In nucleotides, the CDR3 is TGTGCCAGCAGTTTAGTACAGGGCGCCGGGGAGCTGTTTTTT.

The chain recombines TRBV6-5 with TRBJ1-6; 7 nucleotides align to TRBD1. Germline V gene sequence: CDR1 MNHEY, CDR2 SVGAGI. The ends lost 4 bases at V and 8 bases at J; junction bases unmatched: 8. The CDR3 spans 15 residues. The chain's CDR3 is CASSFNRGEDSPLHF. The DNA for the CDR3 is TGTGCCAGCAGTTTCAACAGGGGCGAGGATTCACCCCTCCACTTT.